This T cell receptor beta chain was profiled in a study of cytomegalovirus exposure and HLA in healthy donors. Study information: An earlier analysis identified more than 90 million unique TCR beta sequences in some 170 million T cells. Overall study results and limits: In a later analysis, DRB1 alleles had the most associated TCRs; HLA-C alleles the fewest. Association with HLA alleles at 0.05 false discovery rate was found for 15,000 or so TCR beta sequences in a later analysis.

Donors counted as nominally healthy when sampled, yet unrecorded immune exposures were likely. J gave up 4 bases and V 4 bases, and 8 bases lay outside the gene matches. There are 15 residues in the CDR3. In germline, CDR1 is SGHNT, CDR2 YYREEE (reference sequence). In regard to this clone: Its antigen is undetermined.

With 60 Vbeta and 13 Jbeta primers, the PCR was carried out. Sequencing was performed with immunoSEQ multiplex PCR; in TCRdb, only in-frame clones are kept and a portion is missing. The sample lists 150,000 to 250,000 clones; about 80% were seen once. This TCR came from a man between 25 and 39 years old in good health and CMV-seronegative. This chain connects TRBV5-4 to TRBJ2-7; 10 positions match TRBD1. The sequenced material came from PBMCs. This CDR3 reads CASSTRQGASYEQYF. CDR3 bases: TGTGCCAGCAGCACAAGACAGGGGGCGTCTTACGAGCAGTACTTC.